This note documents a single TCR beta chain sequence. Its antigen remains unidentified. These data belong to a study of blood T cells in healthy people across ages. Study-level information: Researchers report that template switching captured about one barcoded beta molecule per two T cells.

Unmatched junction bases numbered 4, after V lost 5 bases and J lost 4 bases. The CDR3 loop spans 14 amino acids. A second PCR, run for roughly 7 to 12 cycles, used a sample-barcoded 5' primer plus a J-beta primer mix. Every sample gave at least 2.5 million paired-end reads containing CDR3. MiXCR, applied by TCRdb to the 5' RACE reads, yields one record per CDR3 protein. The sample consists of 2 million or so distinct CDR3 sequences, just under 50% of them appearing once. Study-level points and caveats: TCR beta diversity, measured per million T cells, fell in a roughly linear way with age. PBMCs went unsorted, and a conclusive naive versus antigen-experienced comparison was therefore prevented.

This chain links TRBV12-3 or TRBV12-4 with TRBJ1-2; 10 bases match TRBD1. Sequenced material: blood. This receptor was obtained from a woman in her forties in good health. The CDR3 is CASSVDRGLYGYTF. CDR3 nucleotides: TGTGCCAGCAGTGTTGACAGGGGGCTCTATGGCTACACCTTC.